This TCR beta chain was recorded in a study of blood T cell repertoires in COVID-19 (dated by TCRdb to 2019 to 2021). In terms of the full investigation: Samples from collaborators originated in the United States, Italy and Spain and spanned both the acute and convalescent phases of COVID-19. Where HLA class I and class II types were available, the types were taken from metadata supplied by the sample provider, not from assay-based typing. The repertoires were made available in a free public database intended to serve as a resource for research on the immune response to SARS-CoV-2. The dataset comprised deeply sampled blood TCRbeta repertoires from subjects exposed to, actively infected with, or recovered from COVID-19. Sample metadata almost always included a de-identified subject ID, COVID-19 status, age in years and sex. The prospective study material was composed of cDNA or gDNA derived from T cells, B-cell-depleted T cells, or PBMCs. Samples came from the ongoing ImmuneRACE study (first 160 participants) plus 1,254 subjects from 6 global collaborators. What the study reported, not specific to this receptor: The amount of clinical and demographic metadata varied by source and participant and was provided uncurated.

With respect to this clone: It lacks a known antigen. One base away there is no much larger clone; base qualities are not given.

There are 15 amino acids in the CDR3, from cysteine to phenylalanine inclusive. Only the CDR3 DNA is retained, 45 bases long and in frame from the first base. V loses 8 bases at its end and J loses 7 bases; junction bases beyond the gene matches: 11. Looking up the germline V gene (reference sequence) yields CDR1 MNHEY and CDR2 SMNVEV. TCRbeta CDR3 regions were amplified from genomic DNA by means of the immunoSEQ Assay, a bias-controlled multiplex PCR. The authors' analysis ran thus. The number of nucleated cells in each sample was estimated from the amplification of reference gene primers within the assay. To quantify the absolute abundance of each unique TCRbeta CDR3 rearrangement, sequence reads were collapsed and filtered. For each sample, productive Simpson clonality was calculated as the square root of Simpson's diversity index over productive rearrangements. This is the immuneACCESS table as TCRdb keeps it, with only in-frame sequences that have V and J called. A part of the clones is gone; compared with another copy, unresolved V genes explain less than half, and the rest is unexplained. The D gene and trimming were derived from the DNA, and the V and J assignments and clone size from that table. The sample table holds around 250,000 clones, of which 85% were seen once. Around 5.5% of the sample is held by the ten biggest clonotypes.

Collaborating institutions collected whole blood in K2EDTA tubes following their own protocols. For TCRbeta analysis, collaborators shipped samples as frozen whole blood, isolated PBMCs, or DNA extracted from either of those sample types. This receptor was taken from a man aged 45 to 65 with active or convalescent COVID-19. Recombination connected TRBV27 to TRBJ2-1; the junction holds 10 bases that match TRBD2. The sample consisted of peripheral blood. The CDR3 region reads CASRRDSGRFNEQFF. The base sequence is TGTGCCAGCCGAAGGGATAGCGGGAGGTTTAATGAGCAGTTCTTC.